These T cell receptor beta chains were read from a single sample in a study of T cells in Graves' hyperthyroidism and ophthalmopathy. MiXCR, run by TCRdb on the multiplex PCR reads, gives a single entry per CDR3 protein. Here the sample spans 350,000 to 400,000 distinct CDR3 sequences, 15% being singletons. The sequenced material came from blood. All receptors derive from a woman aged 25 to 39 with Graves' hyperthyroidism. Both conserved end residues are part of each CDR3. The D gene is left open where the match is weak. The size of a clone is reported for some rows only, either as once, few or many, or as a class for expanded clones.

.,TRBJ2-7,TRBD2,TRBV20-1,13,TGCAGTGCTAAGAGGGCGGGGGTCGGCGAGCAGTACTTC,CSAKRAGVGEQYF
many,TRBJ2-7,.,TRBV7-9,14,TGTGCCAGCAGCTCGAATAGCGTCTCCTACGAGCAGTACTTC,CASSSNSVSYEQYF
few,TRBJ1-2,.,TRBV5-1,15,TGCGCCAGCAGCTTGGGACAGTTGGTAAAGGATGGCTACACCTTC,CASSLGQLVKDGYTF
few,TRBJ2-7,.,TRBV7-8,17,TGTGCCAGCAGCTTAGTTGGCACAGGTTACGGGTCCTACGAGCAGTACTTC,CASSLVGTGYGSYEQYF
many,TRBJ1-1,.,TRBV28,15,TGTGCCAGCAGTTTTATGGTCCAGGCAAACACTGAAGCTTTCTTT,CASSFMVQANTEAFF
many,TRBJ2-7,.,TRBV2,14,TGTGCCAGCAGTGAAGAGGAGGGGTTGAACGAGCAGTACTTC,CASSEEEGLNEQYF
.,TRBJ2-7,.,TRBV6-1,15,TGTGCCAGCAGTGAAAGGGGACATAAGGGATACGAGCAGTACTTC,CASSERGHKGYEQYF
many,TRBJ2-2,TRBD2,TRBV5-5,16,TGTGCCAGCAGCTTGGAACTAGCGGGTATCACCGGGGAGCTGTTTTTT,CASSLELAGITGELFF
.,TRBJ1-6,.,TRBV2,18,TGTGCCAGCACCGAAAGAAGTTACAGGGTTAACGGGGATTCACCCCCCCACTTT,CASTERSYRVNGDSPPHF
.,TRBJ1-4,.,TRBV9,15,TGTGCCAGCAGCGTAGGTACAGGGAGTAATGAAAAACTGTTTTTT,CASSVGTGSNEKLFF
many,TRBJ2-3,.,TRBV7-3,14,TGTGCCAGCGCTACAGGGTTGTCCACAGATACGCAGTATTTT,CASATGLSTDTQYF
few,TRBJ1-3,.,TRBV12-3/TRBV12-4,14,TGTGCCAGCAGTTATAGGACCTCTGGAAACACCATATATTTT,CASSYRTSGNTIYF
few,TRBJ2-7,TRBD1,TRBV7-9,14,TGTGCCAGCAGCTTACCGGGACAGGAATACGAGCAGTACTTC,CASSLPGQEYEQYF
many,TRBJ2-7,.,TRBV28,13,TGTGCCAACAGGGGACTCCTCTTGTACGAGCAGTACTTC,CANRGLLLYEQYF